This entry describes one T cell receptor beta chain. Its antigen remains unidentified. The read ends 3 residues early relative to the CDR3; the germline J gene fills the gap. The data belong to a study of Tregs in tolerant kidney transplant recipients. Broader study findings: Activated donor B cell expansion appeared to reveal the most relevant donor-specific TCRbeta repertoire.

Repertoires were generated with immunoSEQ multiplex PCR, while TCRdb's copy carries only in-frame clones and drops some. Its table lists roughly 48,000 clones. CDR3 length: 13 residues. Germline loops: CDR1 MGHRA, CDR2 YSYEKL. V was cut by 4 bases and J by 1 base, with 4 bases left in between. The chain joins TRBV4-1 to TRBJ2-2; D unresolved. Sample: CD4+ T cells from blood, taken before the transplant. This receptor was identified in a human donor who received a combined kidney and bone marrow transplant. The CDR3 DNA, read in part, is TGCGCCAGCAGCCCATTGAACACCGGGGAG. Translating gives CASSPLNTGE. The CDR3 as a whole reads CASSPLNTGELFF.